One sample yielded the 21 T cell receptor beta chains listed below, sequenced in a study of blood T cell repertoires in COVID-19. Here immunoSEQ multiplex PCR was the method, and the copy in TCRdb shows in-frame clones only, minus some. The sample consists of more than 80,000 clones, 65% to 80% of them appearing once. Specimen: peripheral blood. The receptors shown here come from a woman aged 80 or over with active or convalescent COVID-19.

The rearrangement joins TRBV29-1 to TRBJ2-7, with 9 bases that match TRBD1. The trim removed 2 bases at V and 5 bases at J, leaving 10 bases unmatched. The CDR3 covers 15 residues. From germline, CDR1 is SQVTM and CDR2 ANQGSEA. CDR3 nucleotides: TGCAGCGTTGAATGGTGGGACAGGGCAAGTAACGAGCAGTACTTC. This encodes CSVEWWDRASNEQYF.

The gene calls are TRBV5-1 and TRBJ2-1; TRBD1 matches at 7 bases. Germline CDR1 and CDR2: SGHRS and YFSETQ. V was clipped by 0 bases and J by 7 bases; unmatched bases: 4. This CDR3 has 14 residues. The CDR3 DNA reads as TGCGCCAGCAGCTTGGATTACAGGGGAAATGAGCAGTTCTTC. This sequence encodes CASSLDYRGNEQFF.

The CDR3: CASRVRLAGGPTGSYNEQFF. The CDR3 region has the DNA TGTGCAAGTCGCGTTCGACTAGCGGGGGGACCCACAGGGTCCTACAATGAGCAGTTCTTC. The chain recombines TRBV12-2 with TRBJ2-1; TRBD2 reflects the table's D call only, with no check against the DNA. TRBV12-2 is annotated as a pseudogene. The CDR3 spans 20 residues.

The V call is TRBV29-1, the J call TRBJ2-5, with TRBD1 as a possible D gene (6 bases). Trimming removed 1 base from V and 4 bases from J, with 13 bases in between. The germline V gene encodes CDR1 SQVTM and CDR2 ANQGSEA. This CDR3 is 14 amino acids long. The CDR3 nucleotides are TGCAGCGTTGAAGGGGGGCAGGGCGGAGAGACCCAGTACTTC. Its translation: CSVEGGQGGETQYF.

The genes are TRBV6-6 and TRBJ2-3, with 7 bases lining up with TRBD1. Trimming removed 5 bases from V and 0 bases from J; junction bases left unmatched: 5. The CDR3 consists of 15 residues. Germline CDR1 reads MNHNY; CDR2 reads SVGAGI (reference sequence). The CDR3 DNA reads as TGTGCCAGCAGTCCACCGGGACAGAGCACAGATACGCAGTATTTT. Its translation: CASSPPGQSTDTQYF.

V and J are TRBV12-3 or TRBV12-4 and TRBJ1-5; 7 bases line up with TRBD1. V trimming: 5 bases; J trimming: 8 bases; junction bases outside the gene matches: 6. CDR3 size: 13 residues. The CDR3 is CASSPGTEKPQHF. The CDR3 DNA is TGTGCCAGCAGTCCAGGGACAGAAAAGCCCCAGCATTTT.

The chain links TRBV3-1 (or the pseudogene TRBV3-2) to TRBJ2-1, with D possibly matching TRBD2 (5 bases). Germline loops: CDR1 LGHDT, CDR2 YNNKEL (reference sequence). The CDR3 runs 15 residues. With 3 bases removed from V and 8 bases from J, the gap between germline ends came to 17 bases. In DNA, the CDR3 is TGTGCCAGCAGCCACGACCGGGCGGACGGGGATGAGCAGTTCTTC. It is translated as CASSHDRADGDEQFF.

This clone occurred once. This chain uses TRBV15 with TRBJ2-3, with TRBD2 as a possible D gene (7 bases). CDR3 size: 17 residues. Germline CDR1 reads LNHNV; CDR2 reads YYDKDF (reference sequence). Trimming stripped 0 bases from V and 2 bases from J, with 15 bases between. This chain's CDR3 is CATSRDRRRGPTDTQYF. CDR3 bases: TGTGCCACCAGCAGAGATCGACGGCGGGGGCCCACAGATACGCAGTATTTT.

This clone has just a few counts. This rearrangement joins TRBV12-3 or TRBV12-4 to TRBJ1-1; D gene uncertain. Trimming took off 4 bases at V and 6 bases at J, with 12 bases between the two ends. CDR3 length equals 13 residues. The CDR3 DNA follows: TGTGCCAGCAGTTCCACCTACTCATCTGAAGCTTTCTTT. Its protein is CASSSTYSSEAFF.

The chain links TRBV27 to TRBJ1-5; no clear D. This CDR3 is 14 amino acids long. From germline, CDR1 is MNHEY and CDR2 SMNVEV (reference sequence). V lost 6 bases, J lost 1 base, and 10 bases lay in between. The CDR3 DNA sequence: TGTGCCAGCAGGCGTCGAGGGAGCAATCAGCCCCAGCATTTT. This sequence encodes CASRRRGSNQPQHF.

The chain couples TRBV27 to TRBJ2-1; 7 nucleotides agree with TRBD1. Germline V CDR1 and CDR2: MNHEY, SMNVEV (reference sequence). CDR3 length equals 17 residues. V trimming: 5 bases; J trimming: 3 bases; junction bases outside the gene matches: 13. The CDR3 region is CASSPPGGRGNYNEQFF. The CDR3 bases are TGTGCCAGCAGTCCTCCAGGAGGCAGGGGGAACTACAATGAGCAGTTCTTC.

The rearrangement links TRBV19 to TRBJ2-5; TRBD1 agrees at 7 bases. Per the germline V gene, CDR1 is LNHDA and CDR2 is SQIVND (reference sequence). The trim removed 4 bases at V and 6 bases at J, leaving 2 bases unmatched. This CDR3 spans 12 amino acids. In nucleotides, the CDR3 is TGTGCCAGTAGTAACAGGGGAAAGACCCAGTACTTC. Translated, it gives CASSNRGKTQYF.

The CDR3 bases are TGTGCCAGTAGTATAGGGGAGGACCAAGAGACCCAGTACTTC. This gives the protein CASSIGEDQETQYF. The chain carries TRBV19 and TRBJ2-5, with D possibly TRBD2 on 6 matching bases. V was cut by 1 base and J by 0 bases, with 6 bases left in between. From germline, CDR1 is LNHDA and CDR2 SQIVND (reference sequence). CDR3 length: 14 residues. The full variable domain, completed using reference TRBV19 and TRBJ2-5, is DGGITQSPKYLFRKEGQNVTLSCEQNLNHDAMYWYRQDPGQGLRLIYYSQIVNDFQKGDIAEGYSVSREKKESFPLTVTSAQKNPTAFYLCASSIGEDQETQYFGPGTRLLVL.

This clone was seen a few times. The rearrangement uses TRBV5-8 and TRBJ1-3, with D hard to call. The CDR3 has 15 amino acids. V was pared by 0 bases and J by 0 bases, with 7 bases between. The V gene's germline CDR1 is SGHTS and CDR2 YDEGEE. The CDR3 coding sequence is TGTGCCAGCAGCTTGGTCGGTCGCTCTGGAAACACCATATATTTT. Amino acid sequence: CASSLVGRSGNTIYF.

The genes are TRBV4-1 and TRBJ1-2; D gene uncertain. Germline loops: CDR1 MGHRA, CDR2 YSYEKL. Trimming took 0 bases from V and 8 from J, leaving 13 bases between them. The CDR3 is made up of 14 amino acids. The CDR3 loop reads CASSQEPPRRGYTF. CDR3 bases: TGCGCCAGCAGCCAAGAACCCCCCCGTAGAGGCTACACCTTC.

CDR3: CASSLSQGADGYTF. Here the CDR3 DNA reads TGTGCCAGCAGCTTGTCCCAGGGTGCCGACGGCTACACCTTC. This chain uses TRBV5-4 with TRBJ1-2; the D gene is possibly TRBD1 (5 bases). Trimming left V 1 base short and J 8 bases short, with 15 bases between. This CDR3 region has 14 residues. Per the germline V gene, CDR1 is SGHNT and CDR2 is YYREEE (reference sequence).

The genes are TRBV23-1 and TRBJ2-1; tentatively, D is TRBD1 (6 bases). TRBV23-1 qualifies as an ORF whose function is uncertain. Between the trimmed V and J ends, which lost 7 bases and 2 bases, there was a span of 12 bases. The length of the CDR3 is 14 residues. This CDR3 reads CASTWTATYNEQFF. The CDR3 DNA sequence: TGCGCCAGCACCTGGACAGCCACCTACAATGAGCAGTTCTTC.

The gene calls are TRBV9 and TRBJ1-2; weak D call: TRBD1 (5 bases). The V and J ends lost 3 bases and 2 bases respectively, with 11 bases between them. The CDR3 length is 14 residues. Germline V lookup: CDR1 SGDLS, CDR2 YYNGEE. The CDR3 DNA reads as TGTGCCAGCAGCGCCCGGGGGGGGAACTATGGCTACACCTTC. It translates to CASSARGGNYGYTF.

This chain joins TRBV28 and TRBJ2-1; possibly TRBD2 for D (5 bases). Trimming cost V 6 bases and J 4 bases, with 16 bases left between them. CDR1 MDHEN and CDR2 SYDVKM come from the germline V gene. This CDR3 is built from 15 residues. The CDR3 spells CASREGPGSYNEQFF. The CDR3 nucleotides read TGTGCCAGCAGAGAAGGCCCGGGGAGTTACAATGAGCAGTTCTTC. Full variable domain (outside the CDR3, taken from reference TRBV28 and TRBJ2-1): DVKVTQSSRYLVKRTGEKVFLECVQDMDHENMFWYRQDPGLGLRLIYFSYDVKMKEKGDIPEGYSVSREKKERFSLILESASTNQTSMYLCASREGPGSYNEQFFGPGTRLTVL.

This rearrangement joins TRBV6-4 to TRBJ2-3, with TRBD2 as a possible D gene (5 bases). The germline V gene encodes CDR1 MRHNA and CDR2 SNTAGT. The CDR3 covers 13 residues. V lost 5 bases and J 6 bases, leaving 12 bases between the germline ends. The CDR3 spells CASSIEGGDTQYF. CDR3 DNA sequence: TGTGCCAGCAGTATTGAGGGCGGGGATACGCAGTATTTT.

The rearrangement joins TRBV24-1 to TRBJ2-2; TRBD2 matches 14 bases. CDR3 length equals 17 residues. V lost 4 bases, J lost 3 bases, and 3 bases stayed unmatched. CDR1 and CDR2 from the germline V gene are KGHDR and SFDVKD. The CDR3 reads CATSDGTSGGYTGELFF. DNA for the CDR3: TGTGCCACCAGTGACGGGACTAGCGGGGGTTACACCGGGGAGCTGTTTTTT.